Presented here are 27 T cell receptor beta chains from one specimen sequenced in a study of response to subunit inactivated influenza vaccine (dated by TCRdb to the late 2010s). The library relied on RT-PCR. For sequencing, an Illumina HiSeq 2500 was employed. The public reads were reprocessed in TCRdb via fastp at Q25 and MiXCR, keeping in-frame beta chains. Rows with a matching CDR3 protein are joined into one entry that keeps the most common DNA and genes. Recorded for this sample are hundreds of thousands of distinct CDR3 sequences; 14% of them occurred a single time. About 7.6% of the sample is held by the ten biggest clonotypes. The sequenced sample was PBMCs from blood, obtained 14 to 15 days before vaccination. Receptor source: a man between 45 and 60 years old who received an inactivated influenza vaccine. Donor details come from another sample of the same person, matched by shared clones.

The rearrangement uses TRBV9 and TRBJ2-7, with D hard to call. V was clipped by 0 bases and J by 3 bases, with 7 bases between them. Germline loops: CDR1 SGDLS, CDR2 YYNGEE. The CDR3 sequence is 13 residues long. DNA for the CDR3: TGTGCCAGCAGCGTAGACGGAAACTACGAGCAGTACTTC. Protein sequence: CASSVDGNYEQYF.

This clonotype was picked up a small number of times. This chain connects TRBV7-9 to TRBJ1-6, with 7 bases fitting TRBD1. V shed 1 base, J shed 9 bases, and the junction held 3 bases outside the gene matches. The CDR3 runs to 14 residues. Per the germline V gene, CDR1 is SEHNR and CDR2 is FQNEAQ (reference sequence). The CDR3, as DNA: TGTGCCAGCAGCTTAGACCCAGGGGGTTCACCCCTCCACTTT. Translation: CASSLDPGGSPLHF.

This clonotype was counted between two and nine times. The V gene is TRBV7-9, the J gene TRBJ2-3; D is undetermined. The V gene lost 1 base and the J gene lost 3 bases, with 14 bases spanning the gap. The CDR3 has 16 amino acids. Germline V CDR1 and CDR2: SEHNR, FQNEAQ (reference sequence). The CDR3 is CASSLVRATATDTQYF. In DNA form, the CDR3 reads TGTGCCAGCAGCTTAGTCCGTGCGACGGCGACAGATACGCAGTATTTT.

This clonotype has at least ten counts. Here the CDR3 reads CSARAGGTGELFF. Here the CDR3 DNA reads TGCAGTGCTAGGGCGGGAGGCACCGGGGAGCTGTTTTTT. This rearrangement joins TRBV20-1 to TRBJ2-2; 8 positions agree with TRBD2. This CDR3 region has 13 residues. V lost 3 bases to trimming and J lost 4 bases; unmatched junction nucleotides: 1. CDR1 and CDR2 from the germline V gene are DFQATT and SNEGSKA (reference sequence).

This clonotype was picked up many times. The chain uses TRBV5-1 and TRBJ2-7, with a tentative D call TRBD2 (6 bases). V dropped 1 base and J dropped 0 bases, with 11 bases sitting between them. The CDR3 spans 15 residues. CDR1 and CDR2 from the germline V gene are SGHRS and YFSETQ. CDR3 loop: CASSLLVGGSYEQYF. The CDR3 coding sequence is TGCGCCAGCAGCTTGTTGGTGGGAGGCTCCTACGAGCAGTACTTC.

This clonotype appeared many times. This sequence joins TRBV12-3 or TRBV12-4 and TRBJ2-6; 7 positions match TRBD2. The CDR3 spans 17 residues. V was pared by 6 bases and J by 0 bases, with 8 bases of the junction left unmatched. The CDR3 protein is CASRAPGGFSGANVLTF. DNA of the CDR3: TGTGCCAGCAGGGCACCGGGGGGATTCTCTGGGGCCAACGTCCTGACTTTC.

The CDR3 coding sequence is TGTGCCAGCAGTTACTCGGACAGGGGAGTTTACAATGAGCAGTTCTTC. This translates into CASSYSDRGVYNEQFF. This sequence joins TRBV6-2 or TRBV6-3 and TRBJ2-1; TRBD1 agrees at 9 bases. Germline trimming cut 0 bases from V and 4 bases from J; bases unmatched to any gene: 4. Germline CDR1 reads MNHEY; CDR2 reads SVGEGT. This CDR3 contains 16 residues.

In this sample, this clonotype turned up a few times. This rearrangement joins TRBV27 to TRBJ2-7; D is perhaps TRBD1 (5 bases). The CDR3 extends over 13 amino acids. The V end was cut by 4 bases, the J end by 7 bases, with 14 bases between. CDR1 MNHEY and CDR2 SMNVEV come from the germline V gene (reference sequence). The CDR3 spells CASSWGPTREQYF. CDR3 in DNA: TGTGCCAGCAGTTGGGGCCCAACACGAGAGCAGTACTTC.

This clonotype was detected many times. The CDR3 bases are TGCGCCAGCAGCTTGCGCGGGGGCCAAGAGACCCAGTACTTC. This codes for CASSLRGGQETQYF. The rearrangement links TRBV5-1 to TRBJ2-5; 7 bases map to TRBD2. This CDR3 comprises 14 residues. In germline, CDR1 is SGHRS, CDR2 YFSETQ. The J segment lost 1 base and the V segment lost 1 base, leaving 1 base of the junction unmatched.

The chain's CDR3 is CASSLFGTSGGNEQFF. In DNA form, the CDR3 reads TGCGCCAGCAGCCTCTTTGGGACTAGCGGGGGCAATGAGCAGTTCTTC. The genes are TRBV4-1 and TRBJ2-1; 14 bases line up with TRBD2. CDR1 and CDR2 (germline): MGHRA, YSYEKL. The CDR3 covers 16 residues. V lost 4 bases to trimming and J lost 6 bases; unmatched junction nucleotides: 5.

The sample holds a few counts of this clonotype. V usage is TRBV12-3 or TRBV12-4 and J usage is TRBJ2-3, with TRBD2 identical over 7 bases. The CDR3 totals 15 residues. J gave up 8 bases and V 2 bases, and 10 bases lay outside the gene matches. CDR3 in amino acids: CASSLSPGGPFTQYF. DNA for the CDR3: TGTGCCAGCAGTTTAAGCCCGGGAGGCCCCTTTACGCAGTATTTT.

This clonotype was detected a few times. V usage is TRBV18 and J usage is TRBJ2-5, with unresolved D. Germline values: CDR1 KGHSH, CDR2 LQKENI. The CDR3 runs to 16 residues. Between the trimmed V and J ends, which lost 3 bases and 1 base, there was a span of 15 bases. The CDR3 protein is CASSPSNLPSQETQYF. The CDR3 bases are TGTGCCAGCTCACCGTCGAACCTACCTTCCCAAGAGACCCAGTACTTC.

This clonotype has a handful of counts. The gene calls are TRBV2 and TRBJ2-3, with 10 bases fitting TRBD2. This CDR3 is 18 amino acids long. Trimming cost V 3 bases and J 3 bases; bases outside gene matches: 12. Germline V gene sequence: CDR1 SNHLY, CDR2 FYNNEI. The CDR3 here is CASSEEQKLAGLTDTQYF. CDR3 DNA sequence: TGTGCCAGCAGTGAGGAACAAAAACTAGCGGGGCTTACAGATACGCAGTATTTT.

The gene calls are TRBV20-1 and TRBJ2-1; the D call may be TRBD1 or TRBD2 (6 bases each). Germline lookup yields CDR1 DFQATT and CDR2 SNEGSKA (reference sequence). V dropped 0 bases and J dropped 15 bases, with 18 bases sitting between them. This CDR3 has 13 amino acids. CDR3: CSAREGGDLTPFF. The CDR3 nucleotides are TGCAGTGCTAGAGAGGGGGGCGACTTGACGCCGTTCTTC.

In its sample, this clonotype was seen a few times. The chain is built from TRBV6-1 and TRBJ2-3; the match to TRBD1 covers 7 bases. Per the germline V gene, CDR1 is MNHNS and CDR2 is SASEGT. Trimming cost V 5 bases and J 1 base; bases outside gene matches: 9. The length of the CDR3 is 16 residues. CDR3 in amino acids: CASSLEQGFGTDTQYF. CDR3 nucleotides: TGTGCCAGCAGTCTGGAACAGGGGTTTGGCACAGATACGCAGTATTTT.

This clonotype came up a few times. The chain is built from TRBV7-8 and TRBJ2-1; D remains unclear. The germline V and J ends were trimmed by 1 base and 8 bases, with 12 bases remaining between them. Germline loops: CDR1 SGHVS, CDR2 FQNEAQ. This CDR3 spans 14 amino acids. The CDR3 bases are TGTGCCAGCAGCTTAGTTGGAGCTGGGCATGAGCAGTTCTTC. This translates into CASSLVGAGHEQFF. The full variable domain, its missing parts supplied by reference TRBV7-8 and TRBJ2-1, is GAGVSQSPRYKVAKRGQDVALRCDPISGHVSLFWYQQALGQGPEFLTYFQNEAQLDKSGLPSDRFFAERPEGSVSTLKIQRTQQEDSAVYLCASSLVGAGHEQFFGPGTRLTVL.

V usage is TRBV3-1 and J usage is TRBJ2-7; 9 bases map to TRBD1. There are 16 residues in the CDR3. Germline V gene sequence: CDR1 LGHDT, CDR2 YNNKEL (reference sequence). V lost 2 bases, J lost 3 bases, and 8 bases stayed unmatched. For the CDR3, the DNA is TGTGCCAGCAGCCAATCCGACAGGGGGTACAGCTACGAGCAGTACTTC. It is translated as CASSQSDRGYSYEQYF.

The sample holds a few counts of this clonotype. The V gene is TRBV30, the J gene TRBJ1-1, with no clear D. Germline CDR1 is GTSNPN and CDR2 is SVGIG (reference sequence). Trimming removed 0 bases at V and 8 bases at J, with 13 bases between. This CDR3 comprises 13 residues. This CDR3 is CAWSVSSIAEAFF. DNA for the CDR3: TGTGCCTGGAGTGTATCGAGTATTGCGGAAGCTTTCTTT.

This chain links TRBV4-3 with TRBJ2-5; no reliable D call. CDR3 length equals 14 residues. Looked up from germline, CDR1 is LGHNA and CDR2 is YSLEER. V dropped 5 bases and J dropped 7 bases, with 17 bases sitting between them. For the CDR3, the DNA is TGCGCCAGCAGCGCCTATATAACAGCTGGGACCCAGTACTTC. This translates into CASSAYITAGTQYF.

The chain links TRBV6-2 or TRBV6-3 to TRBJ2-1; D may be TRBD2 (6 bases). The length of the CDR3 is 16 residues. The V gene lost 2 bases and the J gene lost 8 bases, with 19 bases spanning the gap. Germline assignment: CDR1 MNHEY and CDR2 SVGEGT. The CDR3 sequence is CASSYRLGTVVDEQFF. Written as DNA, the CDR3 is TGTGCCAGCAGTTACCGACTTGGGACTGTTGTTGATGAGCAGTTCTTC.

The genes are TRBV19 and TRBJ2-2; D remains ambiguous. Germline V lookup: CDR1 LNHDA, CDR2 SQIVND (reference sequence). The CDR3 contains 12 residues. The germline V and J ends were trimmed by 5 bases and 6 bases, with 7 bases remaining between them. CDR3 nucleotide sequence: TGTGCCAGTAGTCGGATGGCCGGGGAGCTGTTTTTT. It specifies CASSRMAGELFF. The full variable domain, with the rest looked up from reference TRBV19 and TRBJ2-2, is DGGITQSPKYLFRKEGQNVTLSCEQNLNHDAMYWYRQDPGQGLRLIYYSQIVNDFQKGDIAEGYSVSREKKESFPLTVTSAQKNPTAFYLCASSRMAGELFFGEGSRLTVL.

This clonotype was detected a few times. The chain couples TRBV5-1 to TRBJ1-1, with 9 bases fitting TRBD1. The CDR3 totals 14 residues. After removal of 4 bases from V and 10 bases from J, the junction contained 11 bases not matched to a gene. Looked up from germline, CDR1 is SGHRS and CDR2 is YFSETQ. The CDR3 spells CASSLGQGRSGAFF. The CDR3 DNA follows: TGCGCCAGCAGCCTGGGACAGGGAAGGAGTGGAGCTTTCTTT.

The CDR3, as DNA: TGCGCCAGCAGCCAGTCCATCGATCAGCCCCAGCATTTT. Amino acids: CASSQSIDQPQHF. The chain is built from TRBV4-1 and TRBJ1-5; D not certain. The CDR3 runs to 13 residues. Trimming removed 3 bases from V and 5 bases from J, with 8 bases in between. Germline V gene lookup returns CDR1 MGHRA and CDR2 YSYEKL.

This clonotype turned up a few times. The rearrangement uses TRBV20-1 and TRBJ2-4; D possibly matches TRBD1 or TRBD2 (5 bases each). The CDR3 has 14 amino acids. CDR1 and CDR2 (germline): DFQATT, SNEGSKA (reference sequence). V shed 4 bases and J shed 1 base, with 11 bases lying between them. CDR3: CSAISGTAKNIQYF. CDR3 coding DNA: TGCAGTGCTATATCGGGGACGGCCAAAAACATTCAGTACTTC.

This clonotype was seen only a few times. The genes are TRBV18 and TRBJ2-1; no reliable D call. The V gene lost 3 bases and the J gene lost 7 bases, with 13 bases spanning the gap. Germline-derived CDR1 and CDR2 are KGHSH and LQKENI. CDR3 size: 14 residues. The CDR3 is CASSPAAGGNEQFF. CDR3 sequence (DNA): TGTGCCAGCTCACCCGCTGCCGGTGGTAATGAGCAGTTCTTC.

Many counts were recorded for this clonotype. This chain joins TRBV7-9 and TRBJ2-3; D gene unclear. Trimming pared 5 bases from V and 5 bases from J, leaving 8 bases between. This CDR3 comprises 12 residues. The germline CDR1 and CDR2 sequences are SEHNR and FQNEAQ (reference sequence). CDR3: CASSALGDTQYF. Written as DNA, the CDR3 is TGTGCCAGCAGCGCCCTGGGAGATACGCAGTATTTT. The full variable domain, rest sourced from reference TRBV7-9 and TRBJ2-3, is DTGVSQNPRHKITKRGQNVTFRCDPISEHNRLYWYRQTLGQGPEFLTYFQNEAQLEKSRLLSDRFSAERPKGSFSTLEIQRTEQGDSAMYLCASSALGDTQYFGPGTRLTVL.

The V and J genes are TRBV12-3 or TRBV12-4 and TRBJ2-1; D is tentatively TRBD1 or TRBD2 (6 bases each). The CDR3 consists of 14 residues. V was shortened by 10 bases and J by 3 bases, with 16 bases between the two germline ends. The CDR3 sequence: CATTTGGRYNEQFF. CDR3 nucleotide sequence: TGTGCCACTACAACCGGGGGCCGCTACAATGAGCAGTTCTTC.